This T cell receptor (beta chain) emerged from a study of blood T cell repertoires in COVID-19 (dated by TCRdb to between 2020 and 2021). With respect to the entire study: The collaborator samples originated in the United States, Italy and Spain and spanned the acute and convalescent phases of COVID-19. The prospective study material was composed of cDNA or gDNA derived from T cells, B-cell-depleted T cells, or PBMCs. Subjects who had been exposed to COVID-19, were actively infected with it, or had recovered from it provided the deeply sampled blood TCRbeta repertoires that made up the dataset. The repertoires were released in a freely available public database meant as a resource for research on the immune response to SARS-CoV-2. The samples were drawn from two sources: the first 160 participants of the ongoing ImmuneRACE study, and 1,254 subjects contributed by 6 global collaborators. Sample metadata almost always included a de-identified subject ID, COVID-19 status, age in years and sex. Where HLA class I and class II types were available, the types were taken from metadata supplied by the sample provider, not from assay-based typing.

Study-level results and caveats: Clinical and demographic metadata were provided uncurated, with the amount varying by source and participant.

The CDR3 holds 17 amino acids from the cysteine to the phenylalanine. The only DNA kept is the CDR3, 51 bases in frame from the first base. Based on the germline V gene (reference sequence), the CDR1 and CDR2 sequences are SGHNT and YYREEE. V and J are trimmed by 6 bases and 5 bases, and the gene matches miss 14 bases of the junction. TCRbeta CDR3 regions were amplified from genomic DNA using the immunoSEQ Assay, a bias-controlled multiplex PCR. Regarding the original processing steps: The number of nucleated cells in each sample was estimated from the amplification of reference gene primers within the assay. To quantify the absolute abundance of each unique TCRbeta CDR3 rearrangement, sequence reads were collapsed and filtered. For each sample, productive Simpson clonality was calculated by taking the square root of Simpson's diversity index across productive rearrangements. TCRdb limited this immuneACCESS table to in-frame rearrangements with V and J called. A share of clones is missing; checked studies link under half to unresolved V genes, and the rest is unexplained. That table furnishes V, J and clone size, whereas the DNA furnished D and trimming. The sample table records about 120,000 clones; 90% of these occur just once. Under 4.5% of the sample is taken by the ten largest.

In Seattle, one collaborating source enrolled patients while the infection was active and tracked those patients longitudinally over the course of disease. Collaborating institutions collected whole blood in K2EDTA tubes following their own protocols. For TCRbeta analysis, collaborators shipped samples as frozen whole blood, isolated PBMCs, or DNA extracted from either of those sample types. Details on this clone: The antigen it recognizes is unknown. No per-base quality is available; no much larger clone lies one base away.

The V gene is TRBV5-4 and the J gene is TRBJ2-2; 9 of the junction bases match TRBD1. The receptor was derived from an older woman with COVID-19, enrolled during active disease. Material for sequencing was peripheral blood. The CDR3 has the sequence CASTPVRDRVMTGELFF. The nucleotides are TGTGCCAGCACCCCCGTTCGGGACAGGGTCATGACCGGGGAGCTGTTTTTT.